This T cell receptor (beta chain) was obtained from a study of T-cell reconstitution after alpha-beta-depleted transplantation in children. From germline, CDR1 is LNHNV and CDR2 YYDKDF (reference sequence). The length of the CDR3 is 14 residues. V was clipped by 5 bases and J by 5 bases, with 13 bases between them. This clonotype showed up many times. Antigen unknown. Study results and caveats: One year post-transplant, T-cell counts and diversity were largely derived from T cells produced anew.

Unique molecular identifiers tagged the TCRbeta library. MiXCR was run by TCRdb on the PCR reads, yielding one entry per CDR3 protein. The sample records some 200,000 distinct CDR3 sequences, 11% being singletons. The chain joins TRBV15 to TRBJ2-1, with no clear D. This receptor was identified in a child less than two years old with acute myeloid leukemia, due to receive a stem cell transplant. The sequencing here drew on PBMCs, taken before TCRalphabeta/CD19-depleted stem cell transplant. This CDR3 reads CATSLRRVDNEQFF. The CDR3 DNA sequence: TGTGCCACCAGCCTTCGACGTGTTGACAATGAGCAGTTCTTC.